The present TCR beta chain was sequenced within a study of T cell repertoires in cytomegalovirus infection (dated by TCRdb to the late 2010s). Broadly, across the study: Donor HLA type was relevant to the analysis, as public TCR beta signatures indicated carriage of CMV infection together with the matching HLA type. General findings and caveats noted by the study authors: In the ex vivo response, HLA-C-restricted CMV-specific TCR beta clonotypes were dominant, and in two of eight donors the single most frequent clonotype came from this HLA-C-restricted group. In both this cohort and an independent roughly 400-donor cohort, the cumulative frequency of public TCR beta family members distinguished carriers of CMV infection plus the relevant HLA type.

The table lists this clonotype with a few counts. The clone's antigen remains unknown. No base qualities exist here, and no much larger clone lies one base off it. Sequencing was performed on an Illumina HiSeq 1500. TCRdb redid the processing of the public reads, applying fastp at Q25 and MiXCR, and retained in-frame beta chains. When rows share a CDR3 protein, they turn into one entry using the most common DNA and genes. A total of about 740,000 distinct CDR3 sequences appear in this sample, under 40% of them only once. The ten largest clones take up around 2.8% of the sample. Sequencing input: PBMCs. The sequence derives from a human donor in good health (CMV status not recorded). Some clones in this sample may be carry-over from other donors' samples.

The nucleotide sequence reads TGTGCCAGCAGCCAACGACCTGGAGAGACCCAGTACTTC. This gives the protein CASSQRPGETQYF. In this chain, TRBV7-2 is recombined with TRBJ2-5; there is no confident call for the D gene. The germline V gene gives CDR1 as SGHTA and CDR2 as FQGNSA. V drops 5 bases and J drops 4 bases, leaving 11 bases in between. Including cysteine and phenylalanine, the CDR3 has 13 amino acids. Left in the record is the CDR3 DNA by itself, 39 bases read in frame from the first base.